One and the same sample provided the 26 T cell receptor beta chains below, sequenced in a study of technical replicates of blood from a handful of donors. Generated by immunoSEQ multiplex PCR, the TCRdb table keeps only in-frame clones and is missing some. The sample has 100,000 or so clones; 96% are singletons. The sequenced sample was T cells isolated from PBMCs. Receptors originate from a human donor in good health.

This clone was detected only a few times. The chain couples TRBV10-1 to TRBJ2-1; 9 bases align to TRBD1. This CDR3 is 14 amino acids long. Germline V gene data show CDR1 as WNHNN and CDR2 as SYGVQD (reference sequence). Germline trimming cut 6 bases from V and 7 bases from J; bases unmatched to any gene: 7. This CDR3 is CASRGQGGRNEQFF. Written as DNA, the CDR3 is TGCGCCAGCAGGGGACAGGGTGGACGAAATGAGCAGTTCTTC.

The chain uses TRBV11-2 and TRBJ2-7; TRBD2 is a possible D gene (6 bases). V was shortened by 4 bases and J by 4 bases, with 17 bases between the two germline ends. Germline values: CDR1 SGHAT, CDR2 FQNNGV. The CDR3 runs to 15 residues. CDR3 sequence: CASSSVQGGPYEQYF. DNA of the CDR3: TGTGCCAGCAGCTCCGTGCAGGGAGGACCTTACGAGCAGTACTTC.

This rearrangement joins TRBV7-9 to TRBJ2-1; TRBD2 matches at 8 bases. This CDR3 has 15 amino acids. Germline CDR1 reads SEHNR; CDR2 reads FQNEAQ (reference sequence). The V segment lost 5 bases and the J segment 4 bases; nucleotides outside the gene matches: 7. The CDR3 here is CASSPPGLEYNEQFF. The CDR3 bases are TGTGCCAGCAGCCCCCCGGGACTAGAGTACAATGAGCAGTTCTTC.

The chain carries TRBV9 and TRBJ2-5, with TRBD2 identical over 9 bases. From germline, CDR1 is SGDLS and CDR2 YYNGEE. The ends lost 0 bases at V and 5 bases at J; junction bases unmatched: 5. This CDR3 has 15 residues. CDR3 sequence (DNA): TGTGCCAGCAGCGTAGAAGGACTAGCGAGGGAGACCCAGTACTTC. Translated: CASSVEGLARETQYF. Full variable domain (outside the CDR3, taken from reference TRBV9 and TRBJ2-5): DSGVTQTPKHLITATGQRVTLRCSPRSGDLSVYWYQQSLDQGLQFLIQYYNGEERAKGNILERFSAQQFPDLHSELNLSSLELGDSALYFCASSVEGLARETQYFGPGTRLLVL.

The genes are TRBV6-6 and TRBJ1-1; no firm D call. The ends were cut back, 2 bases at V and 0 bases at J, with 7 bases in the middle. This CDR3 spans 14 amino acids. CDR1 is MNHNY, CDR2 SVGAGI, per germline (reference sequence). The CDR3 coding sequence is TGTGCCAGCAGTTACGGAGGAATGAACACTGAAGCTTTCTTT. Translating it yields CASSYGGMNTEAFF.

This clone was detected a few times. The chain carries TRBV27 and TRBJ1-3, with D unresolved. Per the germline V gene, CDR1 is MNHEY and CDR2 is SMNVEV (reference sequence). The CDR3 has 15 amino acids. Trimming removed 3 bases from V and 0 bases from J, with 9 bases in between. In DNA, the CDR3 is TGTGCCAGCAGTTTTTCACACGTCTCTGGAAACACCATATATTTT. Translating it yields CASSFSHVSGNTIYF.

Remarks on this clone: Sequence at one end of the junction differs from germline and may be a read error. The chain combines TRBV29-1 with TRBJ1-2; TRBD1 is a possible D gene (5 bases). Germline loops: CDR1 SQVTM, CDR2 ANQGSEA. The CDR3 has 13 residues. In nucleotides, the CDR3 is TGCAGCGTGACCTCGACAGCCCTCTATCGCTACACCTTC. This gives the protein CSVTSTALYRYTF.

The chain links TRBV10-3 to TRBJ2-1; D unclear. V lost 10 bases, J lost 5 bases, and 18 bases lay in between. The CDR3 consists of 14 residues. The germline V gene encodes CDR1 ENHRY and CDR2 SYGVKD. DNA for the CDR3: TGTGCCACCACTATGGTTGTTATGGACAATGAGCAGTTCTTC. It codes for CATTMVVMDNEQFF.

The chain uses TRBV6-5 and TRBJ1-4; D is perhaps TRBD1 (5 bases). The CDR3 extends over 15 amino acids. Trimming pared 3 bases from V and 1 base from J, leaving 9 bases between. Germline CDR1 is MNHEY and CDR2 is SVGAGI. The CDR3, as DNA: TGTGCCAGCAGTTATCAGGGTGGAACTAATGAAAAACTGTTTTTT. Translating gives CASSYQGGTNEKLFF.

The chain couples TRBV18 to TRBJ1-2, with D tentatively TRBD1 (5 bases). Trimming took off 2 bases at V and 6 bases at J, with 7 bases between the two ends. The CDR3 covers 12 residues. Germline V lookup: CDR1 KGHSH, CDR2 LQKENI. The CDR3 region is CASSPGGDGYTF. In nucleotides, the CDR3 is TGTGCCAGCTCACCAGGGGGGGATGGCTACACCTTC.

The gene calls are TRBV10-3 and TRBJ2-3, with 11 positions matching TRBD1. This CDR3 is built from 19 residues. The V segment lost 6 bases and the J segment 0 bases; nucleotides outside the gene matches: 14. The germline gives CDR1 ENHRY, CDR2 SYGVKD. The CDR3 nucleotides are TGTGCCATCAGGGCCGGGACAGGGGGTCGAACTACTAGCACAGATACGCAGTATTTT. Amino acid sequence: CAIRAGTGGRTTSTDTQYF.

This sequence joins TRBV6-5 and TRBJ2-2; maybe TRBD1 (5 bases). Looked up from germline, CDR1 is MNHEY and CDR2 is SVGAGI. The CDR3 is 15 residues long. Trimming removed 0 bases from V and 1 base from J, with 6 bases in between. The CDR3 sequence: CASSYSGQNTGELFF. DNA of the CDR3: TGTGCCAGCAGTTACTCAGGACAGAACACCGGGGAGCTGTTTTTT.

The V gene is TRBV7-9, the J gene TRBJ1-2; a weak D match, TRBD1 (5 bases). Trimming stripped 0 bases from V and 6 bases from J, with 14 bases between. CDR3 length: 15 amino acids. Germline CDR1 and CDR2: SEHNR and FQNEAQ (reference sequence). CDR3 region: CASSLAPGVGDGYTF. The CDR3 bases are TGTGCCAGCAGCTTAGCGCCGGGGGTAGGGGATGGCTACACCTTC.

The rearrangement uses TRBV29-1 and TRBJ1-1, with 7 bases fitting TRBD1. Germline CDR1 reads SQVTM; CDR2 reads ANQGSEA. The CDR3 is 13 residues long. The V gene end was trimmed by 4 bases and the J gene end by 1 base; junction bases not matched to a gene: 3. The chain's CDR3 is CSVATGTNTEAFF. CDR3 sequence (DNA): TGCAGCGTTGCGACAGGGACGAACACTGAAGCTTTCTTT.

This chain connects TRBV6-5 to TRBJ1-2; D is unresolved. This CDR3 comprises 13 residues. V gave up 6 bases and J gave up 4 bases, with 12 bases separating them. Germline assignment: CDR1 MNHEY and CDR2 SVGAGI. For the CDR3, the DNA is TGTGCCAGCAGCTTCGGGTCTTCCTATGGCTACACCTTC. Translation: CASSFGSSYGYTF.

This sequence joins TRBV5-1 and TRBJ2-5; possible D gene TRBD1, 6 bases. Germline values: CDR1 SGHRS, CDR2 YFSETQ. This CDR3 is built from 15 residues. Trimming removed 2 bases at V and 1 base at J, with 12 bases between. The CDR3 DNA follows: TGCGCCAGCAGCTTCTCCGGACAGTTCCAAGAGACCCAGTACTTC. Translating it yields CASSFSGQFQETQYF.

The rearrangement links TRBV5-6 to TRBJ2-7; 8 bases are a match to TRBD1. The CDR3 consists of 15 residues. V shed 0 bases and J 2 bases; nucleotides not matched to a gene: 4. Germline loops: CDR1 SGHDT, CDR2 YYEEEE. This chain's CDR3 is CASSLESGGPYEQYF. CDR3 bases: TGTGCCAGCAGCTTGGAGTCAGGGGGCCCCTACGAGCAGTACTTC.

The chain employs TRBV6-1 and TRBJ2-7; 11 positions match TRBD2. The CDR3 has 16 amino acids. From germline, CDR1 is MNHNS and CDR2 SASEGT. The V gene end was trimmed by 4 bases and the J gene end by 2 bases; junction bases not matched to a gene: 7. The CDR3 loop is CASSATSGGRAYEQYF. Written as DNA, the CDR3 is TGTGCCAGCAGTGCCACTAGCGGGGGAAGAGCCTACGAGCAGTACTTC.

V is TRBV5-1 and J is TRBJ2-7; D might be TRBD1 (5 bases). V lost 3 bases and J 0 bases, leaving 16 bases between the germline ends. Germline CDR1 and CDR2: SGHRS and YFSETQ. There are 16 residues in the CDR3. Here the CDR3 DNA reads TGCGCCAGCAGCTCACCCGAGACAGATATCTCCTACGAGCAGTACTTC. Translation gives CASSSPETDISYEQYF.

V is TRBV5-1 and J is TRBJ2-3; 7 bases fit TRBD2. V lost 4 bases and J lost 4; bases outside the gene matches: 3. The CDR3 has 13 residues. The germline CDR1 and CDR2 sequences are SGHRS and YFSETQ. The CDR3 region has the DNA TGCGCCAGCAGCAAGGGAGGGCCAGATACGCAGTATTTT. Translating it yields CASSKGGPDTQYF.

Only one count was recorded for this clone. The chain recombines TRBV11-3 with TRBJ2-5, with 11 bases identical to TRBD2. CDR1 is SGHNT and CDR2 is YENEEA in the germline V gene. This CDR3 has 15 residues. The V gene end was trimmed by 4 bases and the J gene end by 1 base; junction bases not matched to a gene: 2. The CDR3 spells CASSWGLAVQETQYF. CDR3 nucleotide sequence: TGTGCCAGCAGCTGGGGACTAGCGGTCCAAGAGACCCAGTACTTC.

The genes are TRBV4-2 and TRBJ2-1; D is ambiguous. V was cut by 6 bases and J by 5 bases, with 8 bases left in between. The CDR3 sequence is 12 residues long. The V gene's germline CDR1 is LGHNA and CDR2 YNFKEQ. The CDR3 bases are TGTGCCAGCAGGGCAGGTGACAATGAGCAGTTCTTC. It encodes CASRAGDNEQFF.

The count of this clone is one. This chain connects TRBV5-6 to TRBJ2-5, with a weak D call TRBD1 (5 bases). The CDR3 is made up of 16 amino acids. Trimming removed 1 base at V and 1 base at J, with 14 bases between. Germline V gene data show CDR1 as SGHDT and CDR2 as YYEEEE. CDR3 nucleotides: TGTGCCAGCAGCTTGTTTCAGTGGGGCAGCCAAGAGACCCAGTACTTC. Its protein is CASSLFQWGSQETQYF.

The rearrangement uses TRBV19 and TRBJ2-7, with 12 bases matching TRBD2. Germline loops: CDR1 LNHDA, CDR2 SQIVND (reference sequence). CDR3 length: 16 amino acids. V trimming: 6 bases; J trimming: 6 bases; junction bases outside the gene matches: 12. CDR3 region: CASSSRGLAGSLEQYF. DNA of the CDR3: TGTGCCAGTAGCTCCCGAGGACTAGCGGGATCGCTCGAGCAGTACTTC.

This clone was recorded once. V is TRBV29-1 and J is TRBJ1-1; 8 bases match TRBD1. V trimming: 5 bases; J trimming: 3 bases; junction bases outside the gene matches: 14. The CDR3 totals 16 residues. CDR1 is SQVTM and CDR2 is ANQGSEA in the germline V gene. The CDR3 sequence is CSVPSLDREADTEAFF. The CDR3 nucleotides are TGCAGCGTTCCCAGCTTGGACAGGGAGGCGGACACTGAAGCTTTCTTT. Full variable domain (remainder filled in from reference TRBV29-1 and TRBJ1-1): SAVISQKPSRDICQRGTSLTIQCQVDSQVTMMFWYRQQPGQSLTLIATANQGSEATYESGFVIDKFPISRPNLTFSTLTVSNMSPEDSSIYLCSVPSLDREADTEAFFGQGTRLTVV.

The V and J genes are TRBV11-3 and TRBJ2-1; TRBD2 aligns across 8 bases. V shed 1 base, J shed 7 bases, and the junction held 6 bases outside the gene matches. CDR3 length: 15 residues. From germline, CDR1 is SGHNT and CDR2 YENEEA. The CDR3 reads CASSLAGGPGNEQFF. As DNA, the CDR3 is TGTGCCAGCAGCTTAGCGGGAGGGCCGGGGAATGAGCAGTTCTTC.